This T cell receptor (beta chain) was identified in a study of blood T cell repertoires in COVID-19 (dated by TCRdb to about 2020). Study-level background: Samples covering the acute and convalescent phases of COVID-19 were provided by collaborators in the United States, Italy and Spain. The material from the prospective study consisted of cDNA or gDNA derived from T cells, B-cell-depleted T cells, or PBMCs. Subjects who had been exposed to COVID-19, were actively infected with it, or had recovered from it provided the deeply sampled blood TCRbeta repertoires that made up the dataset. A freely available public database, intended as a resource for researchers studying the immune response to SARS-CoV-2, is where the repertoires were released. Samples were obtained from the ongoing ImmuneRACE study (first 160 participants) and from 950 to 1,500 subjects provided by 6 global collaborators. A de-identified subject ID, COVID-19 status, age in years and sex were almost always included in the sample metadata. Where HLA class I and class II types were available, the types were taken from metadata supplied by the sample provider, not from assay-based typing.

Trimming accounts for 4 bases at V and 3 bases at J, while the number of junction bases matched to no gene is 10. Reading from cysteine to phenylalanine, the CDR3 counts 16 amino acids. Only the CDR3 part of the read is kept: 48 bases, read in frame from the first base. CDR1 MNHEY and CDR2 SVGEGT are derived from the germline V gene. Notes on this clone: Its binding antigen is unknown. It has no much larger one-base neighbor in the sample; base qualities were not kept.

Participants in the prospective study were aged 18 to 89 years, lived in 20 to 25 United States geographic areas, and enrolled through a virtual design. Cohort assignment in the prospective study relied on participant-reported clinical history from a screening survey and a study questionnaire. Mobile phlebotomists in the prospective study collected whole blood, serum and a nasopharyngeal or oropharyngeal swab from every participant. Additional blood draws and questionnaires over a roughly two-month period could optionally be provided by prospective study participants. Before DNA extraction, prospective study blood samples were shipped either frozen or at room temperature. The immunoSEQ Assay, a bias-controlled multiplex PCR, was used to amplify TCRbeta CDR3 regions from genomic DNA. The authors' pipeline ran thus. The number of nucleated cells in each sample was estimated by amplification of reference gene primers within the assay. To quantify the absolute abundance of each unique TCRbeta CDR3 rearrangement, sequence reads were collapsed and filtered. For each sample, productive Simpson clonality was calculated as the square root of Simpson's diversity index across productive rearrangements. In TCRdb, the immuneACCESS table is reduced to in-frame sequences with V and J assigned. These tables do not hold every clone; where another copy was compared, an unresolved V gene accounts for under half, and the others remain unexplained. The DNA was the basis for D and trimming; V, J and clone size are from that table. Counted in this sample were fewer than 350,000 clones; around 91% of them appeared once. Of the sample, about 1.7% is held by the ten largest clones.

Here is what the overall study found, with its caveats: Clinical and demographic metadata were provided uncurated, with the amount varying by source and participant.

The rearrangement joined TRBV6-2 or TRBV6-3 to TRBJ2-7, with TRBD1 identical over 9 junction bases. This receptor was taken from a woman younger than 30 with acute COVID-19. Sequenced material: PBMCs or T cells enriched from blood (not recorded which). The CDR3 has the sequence CASSSTGGQFRYEQYF. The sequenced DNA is TGTGCCAGCAGTTCCACAGGGGGCCAATTCCGCTACGAGCAGTACTTC.